This TCR beta chain was profiled in a study of blood T cells in healthy people across ages. Study findings and constraints: Greater diversity and more naive CD4+ cells were seen in long-lived donors than in aged donors.

Donors were systemically healthy Caucasian individuals from Russia aged roughly 6 to 95 years. Each sample used at least 6.5 million PBMCs. Worth noting for this clonotype: The antigen is unknown.

V lost 3 bases, J lost 2 bases, and 5 bases stayed unmatched. Germline V CDR1 and CDR2: SQVTM, ANQGSEA. This CDR3 has 14 residues. It was with a sample-barcoded 5' primer and a J-beta primer mix that a second PCR of roughly 7 to 12 cycles was run. There were at least 2.5 million CDR3-containing paired-end reads obtained from each sample. One entry per CDR3 protein results from TCRdb running MiXCR on the 5' RACE reads. The sample shows 1.5 million to 1.8 million distinct CDR3 sequences, about 45% of them seen only once. The genes are TRBV29-1 and TRBJ2-3; TRBD2 aligns across 7 bases. This sequence originates from a woman between 18 and 29 years old in good health. The sample was blood. This CDR3 reads CSVEGRENTDTQYF. The CDR3 region has the DNA TGCAGCGTTGAGGGGCGGGAGAACACAGATACGCAGTATTTT.